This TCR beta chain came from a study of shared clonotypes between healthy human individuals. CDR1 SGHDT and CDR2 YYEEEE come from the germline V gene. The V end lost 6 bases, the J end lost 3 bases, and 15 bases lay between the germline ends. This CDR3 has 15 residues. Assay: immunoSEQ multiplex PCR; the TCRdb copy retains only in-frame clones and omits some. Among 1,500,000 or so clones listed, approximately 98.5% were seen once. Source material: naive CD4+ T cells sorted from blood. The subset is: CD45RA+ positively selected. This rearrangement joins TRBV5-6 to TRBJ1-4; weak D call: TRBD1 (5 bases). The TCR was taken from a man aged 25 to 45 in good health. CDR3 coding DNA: TGTGCCAGCACCCGGGTCCAGGGATCTAATGAAAAACTGTTTTTT. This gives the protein CASTRVQGSNEKLFF.